One sample yielded the 27 T cell receptor beta chains listed below, sequenced in a study of T cells expressing NK-cell markers (dated by TCRdb to between 2020 and 2021). Receptor amplification or capture employed 5' RACE. The run used an Illumina HiSeq 2000. Following reprocessing of the reads by TCRdb, the data hold one row per CDR3 protein sequence and no DNA is available. The data table for this sample lists 400,000 to 550,000 distinct CDR3 sequences. Jointly, the top ten make up more than 7% of the sample. The specimen was blood T cells: a sorted CD56 or NKG2C T cell subset, CD4+ or CD8+ T cells, or bulk PBMC T cells (not recorded which). Source of these receptors: a woman between 18 and 75 years old in good health.

The chain employs TRBV12-3 or TRBV12-4 and TRBJ2-7; there is no DNA to check the TCRdb D call of TRBD1. The CDR3 is 13 amino acids. The CDR3 region is CASSWTYTYEQYF.

CDR3: CASSQVSTVRNSPLHF. The rearrangement joins TRBV3-1 to TRBJ1-6. This CDR3 comprises 16 residues. CDR1 is LGHDT and CDR2 is YNNKEL in the germline V gene (reference sequence).

The chain uses TRBV7-9 and TRBJ2-5; without DNA, the TCRdb call of TRBD2 cannot be checked. The CDR3 runs 15 residues. Germline loops: CDR1 SEHNR, CDR2 FQNEAQ (reference sequence). CDR3 sequence reads: CASSDQDYSQETQYF.

The chain is built from TRBV6-2 or TRBV6-3 and TRBJ2-7; TCRdb's assignment of TRBD1 cannot be checked, as there is no DNA. Per the germline V gene, CDR1 is MNHEY and CDR2 is SVGEGT. CDR3 length equals 16 residues. CDR3: CASSYSTGHSSYEQYF.

V is TRBV20-1 and J is TRBJ2-1; TCRdb gives TRBD1 as the D gene, but with no DNA this cannot be confirmed. In germline, CDR1 is DFQATT, CDR2 SNEGSKA (reference sequence). The CDR3 covers 12 residues. CDR3: CSAGGVGDEQFF.

This chain links TRBV7-2 with TRBJ2-1. The CDR3 sequence is 17 residues long. Germline loops: CDR1 SGHTA, CDR2 FQGNSA. The CDR3 spells CASSLATSGSLYNEQFF.

J is TRBJ1-5 and V is TRBV7-2. CDR3 length equals 16 residues. In germline, CDR1 is SGHTA, CDR2 FQGNSA. This chain's CDR3 is CASSSSSVRGNQPQHF.

V and J are TRBV20-1 and TRBJ2-1; TCRdb's D call of TRBD2 is untestable without DNA. The CDR3 consists of 16 residues. The V gene's germline CDR1 is DFQATT and CDR2 SNEGSKA (reference sequence). This CDR3 is CSARGGLAGIYNEQFF.

The chain combines TRBV12-3 or TRBV12-4 with TRBJ2-7; the D call from TCRdb, TRBD1, cannot be confirmed without DNA. This CDR3 has 15 amino acids. The CDR3 sequence is CASSPGVGGNYEQYF.

V gene TRBV5-5 combines with J gene TRBJ2-5; TCRdb's D call, TRBD1, is unchecked because there is no DNA. The germline CDR1 and CDR2 sequences are SGHKS and YYEKEE (reference sequence). CDR3 size: 14 residues. CDR3 sequence: CASSFVGAGDLTYF.

The V call is TRBV9, the J call TRBJ1-3; absent DNA, TCRdb's TRBD1 call cannot be checked. Germline V gene sequence: CDR1 SGDLS, CDR2 YYNGEE. This CDR3 has 12 residues. The chain's CDR3 is CASAPRGNTIYF.

V is TRBV5-6 and J is TRBJ1-1; without DNA, the TCRdb call of TRBD1 cannot be checked. CDR1 is SGHDT, CDR2 YYEEEE, per germline. This CDR3 is 16 amino acids long. The CDR3 sequence is CASSLGTGLLNTEAFF.

The V and J genes are TRBV28 and TRBJ2-3. This CDR3 is 15 amino acids long. Germline CDR1 is MDHEN and CDR2 is SYDVKM. CDR3 amino acids: CASSSPDHAADTQYF.

V usage is TRBV6-1 and J usage is TRBJ2-1; absent DNA, TCRdb's TRBD1 call cannot be checked. Per the germline V gene, CDR1 is MNHNS and CDR2 is SASEGT. The CDR3 totals 15 residues. This chain's CDR3 is CASSITGRNYNEQFF.

This chain connects TRBV20-1 to TRBJ2-1; absent DNA, TCRdb's TRBD2 call cannot be checked. The CDR3 consists of 20 residues. Germline V gene sequence: CDR1 DFQATT, CDR2 SNEGSKA (reference sequence). CDR3 protein: CSAPNLPPGQAGTKYNEQFF.

The chain is built from TRBV6-1 and TRBJ2-3; there is no DNA to check the TCRdb D call of TRBD1. In germline, CDR1 is MNHNS, CDR2 SASEGT. This CDR3 contains 15 residues. CDR3 residues: CASTDRGRLGDTQYF.

The rearrangement uses TRBV12-3 or TRBV12-4 and TRBJ2-7; as DNA is missing, the TRBD2 call by TCRdb cannot be tested. The CDR3 extends over 18 amino acids. The CDR3: CASSPEGLRGTVSYEQYF.

The J gene is TRBJ1-1, the V gene TRBV20-1. Germline V gene data show CDR1 as DFQATT and CDR2 as SNEGSKA (reference sequence). The CDR3 has 18 amino acids. The CDR3 here is CSARDKIRGGGANTEAFF.

The V gene is TRBV20-1, the J gene TRBJ1-1; TCRdb calls TRBD1, which cannot be checked without DNA. Germline V CDR1 and CDR2: DFQATT, SNEGSKA (reference sequence). There are 14 residues in the CDR3. This chain's CDR3 is CSAIRDGQNTEAFF.

CDR3 region: CATSRDGEGEYF. The chain recombines TRBV15 with TRBJ2-3; TCRdb's D call of TRBD2 is untestable without DNA. Germline V gene data show CDR1 as LNHNV and CDR2 as YYDKDF (reference sequence). The CDR3 consists of 12 residues.

This chain joins TRBV4-3 and TRBJ1-1; as DNA is missing, the TRBD1 call by TCRdb cannot be tested. The CDR3 runs to 18 residues. In germline, CDR1 is LGHNA, CDR2 YSLEER. The CDR3 loop is CASSPCPPTRDSNTEAFF.

The chain links TRBV20-1 to TRBJ2-7; the D call of TRBD1 rests on TCRdb alone, since no DNA is present to check it. Germline CDR1 and CDR2: DFQATT and SNEGSKA (reference sequence). CDR3 length: 14 residues. The CDR3 loop reads CSARDTLPAHEQYF.

The J gene is TRBJ2-7, the V gene TRBV5-4; no DNA is available, so the TRBD1 call from TCRdb remains unchecked. This CDR3 region has 17 residues. CDR1 and CDR2 (germline): SGHNT, YYREEE (reference sequence). The CDR3 spells CASSSNRVLRSSYEQYF. Drawing the rest from reference TRBV5-4 and TRBJ2-7, the complete variable domain is ETGVTQSPTHLIKTRGQQVTLRCSSQSGHNTVSWYQQALGQGPQFIFQYYREEENGRGNFPPRFSGLQFPNYSSELNVNALELDDSALYLCASSSNRVLRSSYEQYFGPGTRLTVT.

The V and J genes are TRBV4-1 and TRBJ2-3; the D call of TRBD2 rests on TCRdb alone, since no DNA is present to check it. The germline V gene encodes CDR1 MGHRA and CDR2 YSYEKL. The CDR3 extends over 17 amino acids. This CDR3 reads CASSQVGRGPREDTQYF.

V usage is TRBV25-1 and J usage is TRBJ2-5. Germline V CDR1 and CDR2: MGHDK, SYGVNS. The CDR3 is 14 residues long. CDR3: CASSVTGFQETQYF.

This rearrangement joins TRBV6-6 to TRBJ2-7; the D gene TCRdb calls, TRBD2, cannot be checked with no DNA. Germline assignment: CDR1 MNHNY and CDR2 SVGAGI (reference sequence). The CDR3 has 12 amino acids. The CDR3 spells CAIAGGIYEQYF.

V usage is TRBV20-1 and J usage is TRBJ2-3. The germline gives CDR1 DFQATT, CDR2 SNEGSKA (reference sequence). The CDR3 is 13 residues long. CDR3 amino acids: CSARGLAPDTQYF.